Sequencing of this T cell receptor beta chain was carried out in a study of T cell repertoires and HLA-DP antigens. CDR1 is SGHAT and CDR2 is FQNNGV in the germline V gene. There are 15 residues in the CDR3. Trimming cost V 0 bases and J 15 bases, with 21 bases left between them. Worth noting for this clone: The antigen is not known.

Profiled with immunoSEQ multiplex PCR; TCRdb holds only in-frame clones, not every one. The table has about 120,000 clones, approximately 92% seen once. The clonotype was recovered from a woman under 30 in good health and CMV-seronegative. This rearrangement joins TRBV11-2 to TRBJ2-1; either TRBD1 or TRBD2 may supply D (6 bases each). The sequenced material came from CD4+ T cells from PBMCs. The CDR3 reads CASSLDGLPGAVTFF. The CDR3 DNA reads TGTGCCAGCAGCTTAGATGGTTTGCCGGGGGCGGTTACGTTCTTC. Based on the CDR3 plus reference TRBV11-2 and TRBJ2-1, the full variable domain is EAGVAQSPRYKIIEKRQSVAFWCNPISGHATLYWYQQILGQGPKLLIQFQNNGVVDDSQLPKDRFSAERLKGVDSTLKIQPAKLEDSAVYLCASSLDGLPGAVTFFGPGTRLTVL.